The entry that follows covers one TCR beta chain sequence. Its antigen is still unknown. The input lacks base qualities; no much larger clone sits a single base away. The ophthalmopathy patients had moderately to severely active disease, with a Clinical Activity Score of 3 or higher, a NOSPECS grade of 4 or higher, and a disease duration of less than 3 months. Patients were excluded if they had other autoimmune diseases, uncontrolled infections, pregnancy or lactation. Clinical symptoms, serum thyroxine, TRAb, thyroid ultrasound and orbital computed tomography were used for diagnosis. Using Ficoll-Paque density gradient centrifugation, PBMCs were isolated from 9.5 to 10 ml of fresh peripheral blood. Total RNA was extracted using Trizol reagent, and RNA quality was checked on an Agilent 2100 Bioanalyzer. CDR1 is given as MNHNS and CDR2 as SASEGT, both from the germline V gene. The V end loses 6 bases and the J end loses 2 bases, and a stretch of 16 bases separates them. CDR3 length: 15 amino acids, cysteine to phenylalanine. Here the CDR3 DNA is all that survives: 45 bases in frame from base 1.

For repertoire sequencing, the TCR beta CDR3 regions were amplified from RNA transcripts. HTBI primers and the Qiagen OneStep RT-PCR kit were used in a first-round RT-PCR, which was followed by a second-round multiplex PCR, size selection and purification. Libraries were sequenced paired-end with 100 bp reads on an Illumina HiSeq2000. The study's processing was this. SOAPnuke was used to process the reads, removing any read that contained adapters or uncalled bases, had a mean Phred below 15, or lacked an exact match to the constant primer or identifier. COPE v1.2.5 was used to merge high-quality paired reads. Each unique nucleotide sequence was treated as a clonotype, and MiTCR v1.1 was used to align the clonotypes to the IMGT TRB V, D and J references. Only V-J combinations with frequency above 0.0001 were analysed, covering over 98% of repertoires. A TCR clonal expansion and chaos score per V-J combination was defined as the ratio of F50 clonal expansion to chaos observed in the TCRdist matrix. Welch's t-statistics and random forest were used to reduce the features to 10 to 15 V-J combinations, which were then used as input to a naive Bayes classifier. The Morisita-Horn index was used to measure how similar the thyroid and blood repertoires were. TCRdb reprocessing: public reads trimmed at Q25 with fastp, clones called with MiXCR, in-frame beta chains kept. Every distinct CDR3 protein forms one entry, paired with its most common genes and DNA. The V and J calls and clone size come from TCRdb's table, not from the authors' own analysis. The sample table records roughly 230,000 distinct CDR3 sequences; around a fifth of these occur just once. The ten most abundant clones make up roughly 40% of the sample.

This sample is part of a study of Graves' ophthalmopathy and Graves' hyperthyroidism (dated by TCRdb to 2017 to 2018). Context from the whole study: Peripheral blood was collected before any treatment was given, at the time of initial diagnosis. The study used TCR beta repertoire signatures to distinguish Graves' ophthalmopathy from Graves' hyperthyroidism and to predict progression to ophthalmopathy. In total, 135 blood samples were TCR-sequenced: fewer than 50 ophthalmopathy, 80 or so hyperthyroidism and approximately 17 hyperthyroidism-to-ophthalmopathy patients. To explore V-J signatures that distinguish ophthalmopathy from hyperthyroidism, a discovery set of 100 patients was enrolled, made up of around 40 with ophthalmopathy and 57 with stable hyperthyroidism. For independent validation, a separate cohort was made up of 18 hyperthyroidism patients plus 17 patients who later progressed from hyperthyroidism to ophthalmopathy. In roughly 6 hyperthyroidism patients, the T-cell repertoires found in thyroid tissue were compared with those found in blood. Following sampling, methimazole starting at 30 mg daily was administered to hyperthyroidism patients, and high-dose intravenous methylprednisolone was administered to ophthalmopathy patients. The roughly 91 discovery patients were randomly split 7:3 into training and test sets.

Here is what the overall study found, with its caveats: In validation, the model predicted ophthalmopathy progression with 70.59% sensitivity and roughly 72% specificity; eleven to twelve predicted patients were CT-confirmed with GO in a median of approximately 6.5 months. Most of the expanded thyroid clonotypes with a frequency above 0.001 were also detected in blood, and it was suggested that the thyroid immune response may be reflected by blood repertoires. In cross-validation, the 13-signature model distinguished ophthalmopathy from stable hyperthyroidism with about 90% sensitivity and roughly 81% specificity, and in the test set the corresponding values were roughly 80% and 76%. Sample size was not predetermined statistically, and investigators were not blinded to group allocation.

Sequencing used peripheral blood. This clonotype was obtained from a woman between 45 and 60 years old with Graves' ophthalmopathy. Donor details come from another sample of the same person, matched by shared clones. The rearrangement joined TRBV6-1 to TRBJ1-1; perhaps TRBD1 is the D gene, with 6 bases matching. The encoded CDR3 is CASSKAGARNTEAFF. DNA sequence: TGTGCCAGCAGCAAGGCAGGGGCCCGAAACACTGAAGCTTTCTTT.